Described below is a single T cell receptor beta chain sequence and its context. Its specificity is unknown. The data stem from a study of PD-1 blockade in classical Hodgkin lymphoma. The data were produced by immunoSEQ multiplex PCR, yet TCRdb's version contains in-frame clones alone and is incomplete. This table holds 9,500 or so clones, over 80% found once. The time point denotes: cycle 4 day 1 (C4D1), after 6 weeks of nivolumab. Each patient relapsed following autologous stem cell transplantation, and prior brentuximab vedotin exposure differed. Study-level findings and limits: Anyone who began nivolumab under 1 year after ASCT was excluded. Whatever underlies the repertoire differences (possibly disease activity or prior therapy) remains undefined. Before treatment, complete responders showed about the same diversity as newly diagnosed patients.

In germline, CDR1 is WSHSY, CDR2 SAAADI. CDR3 size: 12 residues. V dropped 9 bases and J dropped 6; count of bases not matched to a gene: 6. This sequence was found in a human donor with classical Hodgkin lymphoma. This material consisted of peripheral blood mononuclear cells (PBMCs), taken before the fourth cycle of nivolumab. The chain joins TRBV10-2 to TRBJ2-3, with 7 bases matching TRBD1. The CDR3 DNA reads TGCGCCAGTGCCGAACAGGGGGATACGCAGTATTTT. As protein: CASAEQGDTQYF.